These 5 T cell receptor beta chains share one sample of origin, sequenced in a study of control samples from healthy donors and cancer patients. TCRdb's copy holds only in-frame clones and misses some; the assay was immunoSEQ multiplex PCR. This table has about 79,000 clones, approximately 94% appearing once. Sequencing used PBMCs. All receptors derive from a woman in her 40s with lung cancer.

CDR3 coding DNA: TGTGCCAGCAGCTTAGCGGGGGATAGCAATCAGCCCCAGCATTTT. Protein sequence: CASSLAGDSNQPQHF. This chain joins TRBV7-8 and TRBJ1-5; D is perhaps TRBD1 (5 bases). Germline V gene lookup returns CDR1 SGHVS and CDR2 FQNEAQ. This CDR3 region has 15 residues. V was cut by 0 bases and J by 0 bases, with 6 bases left in between.

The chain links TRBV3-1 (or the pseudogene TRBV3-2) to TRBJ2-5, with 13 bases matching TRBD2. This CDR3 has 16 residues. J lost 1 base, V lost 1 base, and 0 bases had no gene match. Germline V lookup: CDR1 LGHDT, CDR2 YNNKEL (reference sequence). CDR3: CASSQGLAGGQETQYF. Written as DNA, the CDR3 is TGTGCCAGCAGCCAAGGACTAGCGGGGGGCCAAGAGACCCAGTACTTC.

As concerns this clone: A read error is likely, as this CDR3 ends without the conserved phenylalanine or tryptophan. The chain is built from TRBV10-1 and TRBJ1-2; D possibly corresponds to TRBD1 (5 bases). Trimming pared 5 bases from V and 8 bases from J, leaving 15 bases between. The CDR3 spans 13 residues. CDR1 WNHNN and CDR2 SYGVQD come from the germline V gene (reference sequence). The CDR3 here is CASSPIQGGGYTL. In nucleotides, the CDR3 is TGCGCCAGCAGTCCAATTCAGGGAGGGGGCTACACCCTC.

Here the CDR3 DNA reads TGTGCCAGCTCACCACAGCGGGAAGAAAAACTGTTTTTT. Translation gives CASSPQREEKLFF. The V call is TRBV18, the J call TRBJ1-4, with D unresolved. This CDR3 comprises 13 residues. Germline-derived CDR1 and CDR2 are KGHSH and LQKENI. The V end lost 1 base, the J end lost 8 bases, and 8 bases lay between the germline ends.

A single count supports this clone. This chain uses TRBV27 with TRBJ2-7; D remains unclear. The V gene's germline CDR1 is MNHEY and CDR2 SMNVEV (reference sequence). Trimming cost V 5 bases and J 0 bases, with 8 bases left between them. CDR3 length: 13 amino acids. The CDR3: CASSQQSSYEQYF. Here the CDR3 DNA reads TGTGCCAGCAGTCAGCAGAGCTCCTACGAGCAGTACTTC.